This TCR beta chain was found in a study of vaccination and CD4 T cells after COVID-19. The CDR3 extends over 14 amino acids. Germline lookup yields CDR1 LNHDA and CDR2 SQIVND (reference sequence). V shed 5 bases and J 2 bases; nucleotides not matched to a gene: 6. Cultured CD4+ T-cell DNA underwent Oncomine TCR Beta short-read sequencing. TCRdb re-called the PCR reads through MiXCR, storing one row per CDR3 protein. Of about 20,000 distinct CDR3 sequences in the sample, about 45% were seen once. Sample treatment: roughly 11-day PBMC culture with coronavirus spike peptide pools or control peptides (ViraFEST assay). This clonotype was detected a few times. Its antigen is as yet unknown.

This sequence joins TRBV19 and TRBJ2-7; 7 bases agree with TRBD1. The TCR originated in a human donor who had recovered from COVID-19. The input for sequencing was CD4+ T cells from blood, cultured in vitro, taken after SARS-CoV-2 vaccination. The DNA of the CDR3 is TGTGCCAGTAGTCCGACAGGGAACCCCTACGAGCAGTACTTC. Its protein is CASSPTGNPYEQYF.